The 25 T cell receptor beta chains below come from one sample, sequenced in a study of T cells after yellow fever vaccination. TCRdb re-analysed the 5' RACE reads in MiXCR, keeping a single row per CDR3 protein. Of around 360,000 distinct CDR3 sequences listed, roughly 12% are singletons. The specimen comprised PBMCs, sampled on the day of the first yellow fever vaccination. Every receptor here comes from a man aged 18 to 35 who received the YFV17D yellow fever vaccine.

The table lists this clonotype with many counts. The chain employs TRBV5-1 and TRBJ2-7; 10 nucleotides agree with TRBD2. The germline V gene encodes CDR1 SGHRS and CDR2 YFSETQ. V lost 0 bases to trimming and J lost 2 bases; unmatched junction nucleotides: 2. This CDR3 has 15 residues. The CDR3 reads CASSLALAGTYEQYF. Here the CDR3 DNA reads TGCGCCAGCAGCTTGGCACTAGCGGGGACCTACGAGCAGTACTTC.

V and J are TRBV27 and TRBJ2-2; D is uncertain. V shed 0 bases and J shed 4 bases, with 9 bases lying between them. Looked up from germline, CDR1 is MNHEY and CDR2 is SMNVEV (reference sequence). CDR3 length: 15 residues. The CDR3 here is CASSLSNLGTGELFF. CDR3 DNA: TGTGCCAGCAGTTTATCGAACCTGGGCACCGGGGAGCTGTTTTTT.

The chain couples TRBV18 to TRBJ2-1, with 8 bases fitting TRBD2. The CDR3 has 15 amino acids. V lost 0 bases and J lost 9; bases outside the gene matches: 7. CDR1 and CDR2 from the germline V gene are KGHSH and LQKENI. This CDR3 is CASSPPGLVGGEQFF. The CDR3 DNA sequence: TGTGCCAGCTCACCACCGGGACTAGTCGGGGGTGAGCAGTTCTTC.

This clonotype was seen more than once but under ten times. The J gene is TRBJ2-1, the V gene TRBV5-4, with a possible D match to TRBD1 (8 bases). CDR3 length: 15 residues. Germline V gene sequence: CDR1 SGHNT, CDR2 YYREEE (reference sequence). Deletions cut 4 bases from V and 4 bases from J, with 15 bases between. CDR3 nucleotide sequence: TGTGCCAGCAGCCCCGGACAGGGACTATACAATGAGCAGTTCTTC. It yields the protein CASSPGQGLYNEQFF.

The gene calls are TRBV29-1 and TRBJ2-7; D not resolved. V dropped 4 bases and J dropped 3 bases, with 13 bases sitting between them. The CDR3 sequence is 13 residues long. Germline V gives CDR1 SQVTM, CDR2 ANQGSEA. The CDR3 here is CSVGVTDLYEQYF. In DNA, the CDR3 is TGCAGCGTTGGGGTTACGGACCTCTACGAGCAGTACTTC.

The CDR3 DNA sequence: TGCGCCAGCAGCGCTGCCAGCTACGAGCAGTACGTC. This gives the protein CASSAASYEQYV. The V call is TRBV5-1, the J call TRBJ2-7; unclear D gene. CDR1 SGHRS and CDR2 YFSETQ come from the germline V gene. This CDR3 region has 12 residues. Trimming shortened V by 4 bases and J by 3 bases, and 8 bases separated the two germline ends.

The rearrangement joins TRBV18 to TRBJ2-7, with D uncertain. Germline assignment: CDR1 KGHSH and CDR2 LQKENI. Trimming removed 0 bases from V and 4 bases from J, with 7 bases in between. CDR3 length: 13 amino acids. CDR3 nucleotide sequence: TGTGCCAGCTCACCACCGACTGTATACGAGCAGTACTTC. Translating gives CASSPPTVYEQYF.

The chain uses TRBV20-1 and TRBJ2-1, with D maybe TRBD1 (5 bases). The germline V gene encodes CDR1 DFQATT and CDR2 SNEGSKA (reference sequence). Deletions cut 0 bases from V and 0 bases from J, with 12 bases between. This CDR3 contains 16 residues. The chain's CDR3 is CSARDPGHNSYNEQFF. The CDR3, as DNA: TGCAGTGCTAGAGATCCTGGACATAACTCCTACAATGAGCAGTTCTTC.

The CDR3: CASSYSDRGTGNTIYF. The CDR3 nucleotides are TGTGCCAGCAGTTACTCCGACAGGGGGACTGGAAACACCATATATTTT. This chain joins TRBV6-5 and TRBJ1-3; TRBD1 aligns across 9 bases. The germline V gene encodes CDR1 MNHEY and CDR2 SVGAGI. The CDR3 runs to 16 residues. V shed 0 bases, J shed 2 bases, and the junction held 2 bases outside the gene matches.

The chain uses TRBV20-1 and TRBJ1-6; possible D gene TRBD1, 5 bases. CDR3 length: 15 amino acids. Germline CDR1 is DFQATT and CDR2 is SNEGSKA (reference sequence). V was cut by 2 bases and J by 7 bases, with 15 bases left in between. The DNA for the CDR3 is TGCAGTGCTAGACCTTCCGGGGCCCTCAATTCACCCCTCCACTTT. Amino acid sequence: CSARPSGALNSPLHF.

In its sample, this clonotype was seen a few times. The chain joins TRBV5-1 to TRBJ1-6; tentatively, D is TRBD1 (6 bases). CDR1 and CDR2 (germline): SGHRS, YFSETQ. Trimming shortened V by 1 base and J by 7 bases, and 24 bases separated the two germline ends. The CDR3 runs 19 residues. As DNA, the CDR3 is TGCGCCAGCAGCTTGTTACCAGGGGCTTTACGGCAACGGAATTCACCCCTCCACTTT. The encoded protein is CASSLLPGALRQRNSPLHF.

V usage is TRBV5-1 and J usage is TRBJ2-5; 13 bases line up with TRBD2. V gave up 4 bases and J gave up 1 base; unmatched junction bases: 4. This CDR3 comprises 16 residues. Germline V lookup: CDR1 SGHRS, CDR2 YFSETQ. For the CDR3, the DNA is TGCGCCAGCAGCCCACTAGCGGGGGGGACCCAAGAGACCCAGTACTTC. Amino acid sequence: CASSPLAGGTQETQYF.

This clonotype was counted between two and nine times. This chain joins TRBV28 and TRBJ1-4, with 7 positions matching TRBD1. Germline V CDR1 and CDR2: MDHEN, SYDVKM. The J segment lost 8 bases and the V segment lost 6 bases, leaving 9 bases of the junction unmatched. There are 14 residues in the CDR3. The CDR3 DNA reads TGTGCCAGCAGCGGAACAGGGGTAAGGGAAAAACTGTTTTTT. This codes for CASSGTGVREKLFF.

In this sample, this clonotype turned up many times. The chain has TRBV28 and TRBJ2-5; D not resolved. The CDR3 spans 11 residues. Trimming shortened V by 6 bases and J by 5 bases, and 7 bases separated the two germline ends. Germline loops: CDR1 MDHEN, CDR2 SYDVKM. For the CDR3, the DNA is TGTGCCAGCAGCAATCGGGAGACCCAGTACTTC. This translates into CASSNRETQYF. Variable domain in full (rest from reference TRBV28 and TRBJ2-5): DVKVTQSSRYLVKRTGEKVFLECVQDMDHENMFWYRQDPGLGLRLIYFSYDVKMKEKGDIPEGYSVSREKKERFSLILESASTNQTSMYLCASSNRETQYFGPGTRLLVL.

This chain links TRBV5-1 with TRBJ2-5; possible D gene TRBD1, 6 bases. The germline gives CDR1 SGHRS, CDR2 YFSETQ. The CDR3 has 14 amino acids. Trimming removed 9 bases at V and 1 base at J, with 16 bases between. This CDR3 reads CATSGGRAQETQYF. The CDR3 DNA reads TGCGCCACCTCTGGGGGCAGAGCCCAAGAGACCCAGTACTTC.

The rearrangement links TRBV5-4 to TRBJ2-5; 9 bases align to TRBD2. CDR3 length: 14 amino acids. The V and J ends lost 3 bases and 5 bases, in that order; junction bases with no gene match: 5. Germline lookup yields CDR1 SGHNT and CDR2 YYREEE (reference sequence). CDR3: CASSSRGGRETQYF. The CDR3 nucleotides are TGTGCCAGCAGCTCGCGGGGGGGCAGGGAGACCCAGTACTTC.

This clonotype was recorded only once. The chain has TRBV12-3 or TRBV12-4 and TRBJ2-2, with 10 bases aligning to TRBD1. There are 14 residues in the CDR3. V gave up 6 bases and J gave up 6 bases; unmatched junction bases: 4. The CDR3 loop is CASRRQGASGELFF. CDR3 nucleotides: TGTGCCAGCAGGAGACAGGGGGCTTCCGGGGAGCTGTTTTTT.

V and J are TRBV4-3 and TRBJ2-2; D possibly corresponds to TRBD2 (6 bases). The germline CDR1 and CDR2 sequences are LGHNA and YSLEER. Trimming stripped 0 bases from V and 6 bases from J, with 20 bases between. This CDR3 is built from 18 residues. The DNA of the CDR3 is TGCGCCAGCAGCCAAGATCCGACAGCGGGTGGGTGGTCCGGGGAGCTGTTTTTT. Protein: CASSQDPTAGGWSGELFF.

This chain connects TRBV5-1 to TRBJ1-3; D remains unclear. From germline, CDR1 is SGHRS and CDR2 YFSETQ. The CDR3 runs to 14 residues. The germline V and J ends were trimmed by 4 bases and 0 bases, with 8 bases remaining between them. CDR3 bases: TGCGCCAGCAGCGAAGACGGCTCTGGAAACACCATATATTTT. It codes for CASSEDGSGNTIYF.

In its sample, this clonotype was seen many times. V usage is TRBV5-1 and J usage is TRBJ2-3, with TRBD1 identical over 8 bases. CDR1 and CDR2 (germline): SGHRS, YFSETQ. The CDR3 is made up of 13 amino acids. J lost 5 bases, V lost 7 bases, and 6 bases had no gene match. The CDR3 spells CASGQGALDTQYF. In DNA form, the CDR3 reads TGCGCCAGCGGACAGGGAGCTTTAGATACGCAGTATTTT.

The chain recombines TRBV20-1 with TRBJ2-1; 11 nucleotides agree with TRBD1. Germline CDR1 DFQATT, CDR2 SNEGSKA (reference sequence). The CDR3 runs 16 residues. Trimming at V came to 6 bases and at J to 2 bases, leaving 9 bases not matched to a gene. The CDR3 sequence: CSAQSTGQGAYNEQFF. CDR3 bases: TGCAGTGCCCAGAGTACGGGACAGGGGGCCTACAATGAGCAGTTCTTC.

The chain links TRBV30 to TRBJ1-5, with a possible D match to TRBD1 (5 bases). This CDR3 has 14 residues. Germline-derived CDR1 and CDR2 are GTSNPN and SVGIG (reference sequence). Trimming took 1 base from V and 2 from J, leaving 9 bases between them. CDR3 nucleotides: TGTGCCTGGAGTGCGAGGGGCGGCAATCAGCCCCAGCATTTT. This encodes CAWSARGGNQPQHF.

This clonotype was counted only a few times. Written as DNA, the CDR3 is TGTGCCAGCAGCCCCACAAGGACTCCAGTTCAAGAGACCCAGTACTTC. Protein product: CASSPTRTPVQETQYF. The chain combines TRBV7-9 with TRBJ2-5, with D possibly matching TRBD2 (5 bases). Germline V lookup: CDR1 SEHNR, CDR2 FQNEAQ (reference sequence). With 5 bases removed from V and 2 bases from J, the gap between germline ends came to 18 bases. The CDR3 consists of 16 residues.

In this sample, this clonotype turned up a few times. V usage is TRBV27 and J usage is TRBJ1-6; D is unclear. The germline gives CDR1 MNHEY, CDR2 SMNVEV (reference sequence). The CDR3 covers 14 residues. Trimming shortened V by 3 bases and J by 4 bases, and 7 bases separated the two germline ends. The CDR3 nucleotides read TGTGCCAGCAGTTTCACAGCTTATAATTCACCCCTCCACTTT. This encodes CASSFTAYNSPLHF.

The V gene is TRBV6-6, the J gene TRBJ2-7; 7 positions match TRBD1. Germline-derived CDR1 and CDR2 are MNHNY and SVGAGI (reference sequence). The CDR3 covers 12 residues. V lost 5 bases, J lost 7 bases, and 5 bases stayed unmatched. The CDR3 coding sequence is TGTGCCAGCAGTCGGGACAGTCTAGAGCAGTACGTC. Amino acids: CASSRDSLEQYV.